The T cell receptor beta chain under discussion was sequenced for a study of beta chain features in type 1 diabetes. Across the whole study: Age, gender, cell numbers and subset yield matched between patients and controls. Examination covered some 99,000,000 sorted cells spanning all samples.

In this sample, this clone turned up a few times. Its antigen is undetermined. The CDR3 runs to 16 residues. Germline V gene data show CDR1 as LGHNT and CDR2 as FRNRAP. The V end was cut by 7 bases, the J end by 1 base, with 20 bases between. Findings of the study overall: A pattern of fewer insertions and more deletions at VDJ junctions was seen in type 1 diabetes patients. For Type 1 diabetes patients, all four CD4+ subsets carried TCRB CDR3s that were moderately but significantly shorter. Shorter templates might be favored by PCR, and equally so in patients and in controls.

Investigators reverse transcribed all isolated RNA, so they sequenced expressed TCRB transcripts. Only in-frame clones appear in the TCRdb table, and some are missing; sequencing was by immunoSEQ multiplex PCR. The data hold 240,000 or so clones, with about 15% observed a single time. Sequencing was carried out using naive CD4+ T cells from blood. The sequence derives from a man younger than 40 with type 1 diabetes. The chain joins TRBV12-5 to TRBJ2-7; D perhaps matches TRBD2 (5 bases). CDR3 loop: CASAAGVGGVSYEQYF. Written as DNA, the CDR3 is TGTGCTAGTGCCGCCGGGGTGGGCGGTGTATCCTACGAGCAGTACTTC.